The clone carrying this TCR beta chain was seen ten or more times. These data originate in a study of human T cells and chemical hapten exposure. Time point: pre-sensitization, week 0. Treatment given: therapeutic diphenylcyclopropenone sensitization with weekly scalp DPC. This CDR3 spans 12 amino acids. Between the trimmed V and J ends, which lost 2 bases and 8 bases, there was a span of 10 bases. Germline V gene sequence: CDR1 DFQATT, CDR2 SNEGSKA (reference sequence). Via MiXCR, TCRdb re-called the RACE reads, giving one row per CDR3 protein. The table lists approximately 260,000 distinct CDR3 sequences, about 9% of them singletons, with approximately 2.3% in the top ten.

The source of this sequence is a woman in her thirties or forties with alopecia areata. Some clones in this sample may be carry-over from other donors' samples. Source: whole blood, taken in connection with sensitization to the hapten diphenylcyclopropenone (DPC). V gene TRBV20-1 combines with J gene TRBJ2-1, with unresolved D. CDR3 coding DNA: TGCAGTGCTAGAACCATCTTCGATGAGCAGTTCTTC. This encodes CSARTIFDEQFF.